Sequencing of this T cell receptor beta chain was carried out in a study of cytomegalovirus exposure and HLA in healthy donors. The V gene's germline CDR1 is MDHEN and CDR2 SYDVKM. The CDR3 totals 14 residues. V was clipped by 7 bases and J by 5 bases, with 17 bases between them. The PCR was carried out with 60 Vbeta primers and 13 Jbeta primers. The assay was immunoSEQ multiplex PCR, and TCRdb's table has in-frame clones only and misses some. The repertoire holds roughly 120,000 clones, with approximately 70% as singletons. The chain couples TRBV28 to TRBJ1-2, with D uncertain. Sequences were obtained from PBMCs. This clonotype was obtained from a young man in good health and CMV-seropositive. CDR3 in amino acids: CASTPLRQAYGYTF. The CDR3 DNA reads TGTGCCAGCACTCCATTACGGCAGGCATATGGCTACACCTTC.